This TCR beta chain was sequenced during a study of shared clonotypes between healthy human individuals. This clone was observed a single time. Antigen unknown. The sample contains more than one DNA sequence encoding this CDR3. General study results and limits: In contrast to clonotypes shared by all four donors, non-shared clonotypes had lower generation probabilities. A generally larger estimated richness was seen in naive subsets than in memory subsets.

The assay was carried out at the deep level. In the source study's methods: Quality scores were absent from the junction-only immunoSEQ sequences, so filtering differed. Generated by immunoSEQ multiplex PCR, the TCRdb table keeps only in-frame clones and is missing some. V and J calls and clone size follow that table, whereas D and trimming were derived from the DNA. The sample carries hundreds of thousands of clones, roughly 96% recorded once. The naive CD8 population came from CD45RO-negative cells selected for CCR7, without terminally differentiated effector memory CD45RA+ cells. This sequence was found in a woman aged 30 to 39 in good health. The sample comprised naive CD8+ T cells sorted from blood.

DNA of the CDR3: TGTGCCAGTAGTATTGGGGGGACAGGGGCCTACAATGAGCAGTTCTTC. Translating it yields CASSIGGTGAYNEQFF. The V gene is TRBV19, the J gene TRBJ2-1; TRBD1 matches at 10 bases. J gave up 2 bases and V 3 bases, and 4 bases lay outside the gene matches. The germline gives CDR1 LNHDA, CDR2 SQIVND (reference sequence). CDR3 length: 16 amino acids.